Below are 16 T cell receptor beta chains sequenced from a single sample in a study of blood T cell repertoires in COVID-19. Clones were sequenced by immunoSEQ multiplex PCR, and TCRdb holds only the in-frame ones, with some missing. The table includes some 170,000 clones, under 95% detected once. The sequencing input was peripheral blood. All receptors derive from a man aged 60 to 69 with active or convalescent COVID-19.

The chain employs TRBV15 and TRBJ2-7, with D perhaps TRBD2 (6 bases). Germline CDR1 reads LNHNV; CDR2 reads YYDKDF (reference sequence). The CDR3 is made up of 14 amino acids. V lost 5 bases to trimming and J lost 2 bases, with 13 bases between them. CDR3: CATSGGPNPYEQYF. The DNA of the CDR3 is TGTGCCACCAGCGGAGGGCCAAATCCCTACGAGCAGTACTTC.

This clone has just a few counts. The chain combines TRBV5-1 with TRBJ2-3; D is perhaps TRBD2 (7 bases). The CDR3 sequence is 16 residues long. The germline gives CDR1 SGHRS, CDR2 YFSETQ. V shed 4 bases and J shed 0 bases, with 15 bases lying between them. CDR3 bases: TGCGCCAGCAGCATGGGGGGGCCTGCTAGCACAGATACGCAGTATTTT. This sequence encodes CASSMGGPASTDTQYF. The full variable domain, with the rest looked up from reference TRBV5-1 and TRBJ2-3, is KAGVTQTPRYLIKTRGQQVTLSCSPISGHRSVSWYQQTPGQGLQFLFEYFSETQRNKGNFPGRFSGRQFSNSRSEMNVSTLELGDSALYLCASSMGGPASTDTQYFGPGTRLTVL.

The rearrangement links TRBV27 to TRBJ1-2; 9 nucleotides line up with TRBD1. CDR3 length equals 13 residues. Germline V gene sequence: CDR1 MNHEY, CDR2 SMNVEV (reference sequence). V shed 6 bases and J 6 bases; nucleotides not matched to a gene: 5. The CDR3 region is CASRSTGGNGYTF. The CDR3 DNA follows: TGTGCCAGCAGATCCACAGGGGGCAATGGCTACACCTTC.

This clone has only one observation. V usage is TRBV20-1 and J usage is TRBJ1-4; 9 bases match TRBD1. The junction had 7 bases not matched to a gene; V was cut back by 3 bases and J by 8 bases. From germline, CDR1 is DFQATT and CDR2 SNEGSKA (reference sequence). The CDR3 is 14 residues long. The CDR3 here is CSASEGTGIEKLFF. The CDR3 region has the DNA TGCAGTGCTAGTGAGGGGACAGGGATCGAAAAACTGTTTTTT.

This CDR3 is CATSQIRDSSEAFF. The CDR3 DNA reads as TGTGCCACCAGCCAAATTCGGGACAGCTCTGAAGCTTTCTTT. The V call is TRBV15, the J call TRBJ1-1; TRBD1 agrees at 7 bases. J lost 6 bases, V lost 5 bases, and 9 bases had no gene match. The CDR3 has 14 residues. Germline CDR1 LNHNV, CDR2 YYDKDF (reference sequence). The full variable domain, completed using reference TRBV15 and TRBJ1-1, is DAMVIQNPRYQVTQFGKPVTLSCSQTLNHNVMYWYQQKSSQAPKLLFHYYDKDFNNEADTPDNFQSRRPNTSFCFLDIRSPGLGDTAMYLCATSQIRDSSEAFFGQGTRLTVV.

This clone came up a few times. V is TRBV11-2 and J is TRBJ1-2, with D unclear. Germline CDR1 reads SGHAT; CDR2 reads FQNNGV. CDR3 size: 14 residues. The V gene lost 0 bases and the J gene lost 4 bases, with 9 bases spanning the gap. The CDR3 reads CASSLDRSGYGYTF. The DNA for the CDR3 is TGTGCCAGCAGCTTAGACCGGTCAGGCTATGGCTACACCTTC.

The J gene is TRBJ2-7, the V gene TRBV29-1; D is uncertain. The CDR3 contains 10 residues. Trimming left V 6 bases short and J 7 bases short, with 10 bases between. Per the germline V gene, CDR1 is SQVTM and CDR2 is ANQGSEA. DNA for the CDR3: TGCAGCGTGAGAAACCGGGAGCAGTACTTC. Residues: CSVRNREQYF.

This CDR3 is CASKEGVRGNQETQYF. In DNA form, the CDR3 reads TGTGCCAGCAAAGAAGGGGTCAGGGGAAACCAAGAGACCCAGTACTTC. This sequence joins TRBV11-2 and TRBJ2-5; a possible D gene is TRBD1 (6 bases). V lost 7 bases and J lost 0, with 18 bases in between. The CDR3 is 16 amino acids. Germline assignment: CDR1 SGHAT and CDR2 FQNNGV.

This rearrangement joins TRBV5-1 to TRBJ2-1, with TRBD1 as a possible D gene (5 bases). CDR3 length: 17 residues. V lost 4 bases and J 0 bases, leaving 17 bases between the germline ends. Germline loops: CDR1 SGHRS, CDR2 YFSETQ. Here the CDR3 reads CASSRARVRGSYNEQFF. The CDR3, as DNA: TGCGCCAGCAGCCGGGCCAGGGTACGTGGCTCCTACAATGAGCAGTTCTTC.

The genes are TRBV27 and TRBJ1-6, with TRBD1 matching over 10 bases. The CDR3 runs to 15 residues. V lost 6 bases and J lost 9; bases outside the gene matches: 8. Germline V CDR1 and CDR2: MNHEY, SMNVEV (reference sequence). As DNA, the CDR3 is TGTGCCAGCAGGCTCCGGGACAGGGGACTTTCACCCCTCCACTTT. Amino acid sequence: CASRLRDRGLSPLHF.

The chain is built from TRBV27 and TRBJ1-4; 7 positions match TRBD1. CDR3 length: 14 amino acids. V lost 0 bases, J lost 9 bases, and 4 bases stayed unmatched. The germline gives CDR1 MNHEY, CDR2 SMNVEV (reference sequence). This CDR3 is CASSLSRQGQKLFF. CDR3 sequence (DNA): TGTGCCAGCAGTTTATCGAGACAGGGCCAAAAACTGTTTTTT.

The chain couples TRBV15 to TRBJ2-1, with TRBD1 identical over 9 bases. Germline V CDR1 and CDR2: LNHNV, YYDKDF (reference sequence). The CDR3 sequence is 15 residues long. Germline trimming cut 1 base from V and 7 bases from J; bases unmatched to any gene: 5. CDR3 residues: CATSRGQGVGNEQFF. Written as DNA, the CDR3 is TGTGCCACCAGCAGAGGACAGGGGGTAGGGAATGAGCAGTTCTTC.

This chain joins TRBV4-1 and TRBJ1-2; D gene uncertain. In germline, CDR1 is MGHRA, CDR2 YSYEKL. Trimming removed 3 bases at V and 5 bases at J, with 7 bases between. This CDR3 region has 12 residues. In DNA form, the CDR3 reads TGCGCCAGCAGCCATGAGGGTTATGGCTACACCTTC. Residues: CASSHEGYGYTF.

The rearrangement uses TRBV11-2 and TRBJ1-2, with 9 bases lining up with TRBD1. The V segment lost 5 bases and the J segment 7 bases; nucleotides outside the gene matches: 20. The CDR3 is 18 residues long. Per germline, CDR1 SGHAT and CDR2 FQNNGV. This chain's CDR3 is CASSRLGDRVASGGGYTF. The CDR3 nucleotides read TGTGCCAGCAGCCGACTGGGGGACAGGGTTGCGTCGGGGGGTGGCTACACCTTC.

This sequence joins TRBV7-9 and TRBJ1-5; D may be TRBD1 (5 bases). Germline V gene lookup returns CDR1 SEHNR and CDR2 FQNEAQ (reference sequence). This CDR3 has 16 amino acids. Trimming shortened V by 2 bases and J by 0 bases, and 11 bases separated the two germline ends. The CDR3 region is CASSLRTPYSNQPQHF. The DNA of the CDR3 is TGTGCCAGCAGCTTAAGGACACCGTATAGCAATCAGCCCCAGCATTTT.

The chain carries TRBV5-1 and TRBJ1-1, with D possibly being TRBD1 (5 bases). The CDR3 contains 14 residues. V was shortened by 4 bases and J by 0 bases, with 10 bases between the two germline ends. Germline V CDR1 and CDR2: SGHRS, YFSETQ. The CDR3: CASSRTTVNTEAFF. The CDR3, as DNA: TGCGCCAGCAGCCGAACGACAGTGAACACTGAAGCTTTCTTT.